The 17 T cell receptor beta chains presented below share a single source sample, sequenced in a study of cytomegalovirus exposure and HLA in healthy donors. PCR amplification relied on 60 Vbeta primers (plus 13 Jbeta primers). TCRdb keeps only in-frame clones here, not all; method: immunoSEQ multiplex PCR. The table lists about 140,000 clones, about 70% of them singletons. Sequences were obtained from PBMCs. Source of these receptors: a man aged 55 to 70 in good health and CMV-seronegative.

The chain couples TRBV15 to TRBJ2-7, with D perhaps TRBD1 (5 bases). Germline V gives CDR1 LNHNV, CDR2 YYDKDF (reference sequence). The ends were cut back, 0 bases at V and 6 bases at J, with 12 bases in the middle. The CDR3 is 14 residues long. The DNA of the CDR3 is TGTGCCACCAGCAGAGATTTAGCAGGGCGCGAGCAGTACTTC. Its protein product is CATSRDLAGREQYF.

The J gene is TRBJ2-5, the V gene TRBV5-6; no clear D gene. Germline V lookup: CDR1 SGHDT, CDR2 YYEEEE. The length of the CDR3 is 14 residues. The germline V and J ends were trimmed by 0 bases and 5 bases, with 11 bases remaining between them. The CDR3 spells CASSLAPEVETQYF. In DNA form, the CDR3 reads TGTGCCAGCAGCTTGGCCCCAGAGGTCGAGACCCAGTACTTC.

The CDR3 DNA reads TGTGCCAGCAGCACCTCTGGGGGGAGGTCCTACGAGCAGTACTTC. This gives the protein CASSTSGGRSYEQYF. The genes are TRBV7-2 and TRBJ2-7, with D maybe TRBD2 (6 bases). Trimming stripped 5 bases from V and 1 base from J, with 15 bases between. The V gene's germline CDR1 is SGHTA and CDR2 FQGNSA. CDR3 size: 15 residues. The full variable domain, its missing parts supplied by reference TRBV7-2 and TRBJ2-7, is GAGVSQSPSNKVTEKGKDVELRCDPISGHTALYWYRQSLGQGLEFLIYFQGNSAPDKSGLPSDRFSAERTGGSVSTLTIQRTQQEDSAVYLCASSTSGGRSYEQYFGPGTRLTVT.

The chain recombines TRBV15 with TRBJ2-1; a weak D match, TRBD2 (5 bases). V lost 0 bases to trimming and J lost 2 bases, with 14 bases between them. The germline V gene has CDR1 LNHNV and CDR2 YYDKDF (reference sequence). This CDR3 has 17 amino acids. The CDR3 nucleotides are TGTGCCACCAGCAGAGATCTCGGGGTCGGGGCCTACAATGAGCAGTTCTTC. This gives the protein CATSRDLGVGAYNEQFF. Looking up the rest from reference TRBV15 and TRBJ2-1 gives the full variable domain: DAMVIQNPRYQVTQFGKPVTLSCSQTLNHNVMYWYQQKSSQAPKLLFHYYDKDFNNEADTPDNFQSRRPNTSFCFLDIRSPGLGDTAMYLCATSRDLGVGAYNEQFFGPGTRLTVL.

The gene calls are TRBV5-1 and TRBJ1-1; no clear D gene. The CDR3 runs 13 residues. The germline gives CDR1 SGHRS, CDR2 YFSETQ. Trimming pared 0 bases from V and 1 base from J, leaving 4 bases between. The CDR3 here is CASSLDRNTEAFF. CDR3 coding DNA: TGCGCCAGCAGCTTGGACAGGAACACTGAAGCTTTCTTT. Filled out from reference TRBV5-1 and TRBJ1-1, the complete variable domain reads KAGVTQTPRYLIKTRGQQVTLSCSPISGHRSVSWYQQTPGQGLQFLFEYFSETQRNKGNFPGRFSGRQFSNSRSEMNVSTLELGDSALYLCASSLDRNTEAFFGQGTRLTVV.

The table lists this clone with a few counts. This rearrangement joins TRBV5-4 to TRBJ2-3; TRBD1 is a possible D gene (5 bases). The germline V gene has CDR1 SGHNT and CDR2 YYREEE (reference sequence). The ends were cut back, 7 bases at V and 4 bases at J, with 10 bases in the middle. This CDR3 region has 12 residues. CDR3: CASGQGPDTQYF. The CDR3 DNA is TGTGCCAGCGGTCAGGGCCCAGATACGCAGTATTTT.

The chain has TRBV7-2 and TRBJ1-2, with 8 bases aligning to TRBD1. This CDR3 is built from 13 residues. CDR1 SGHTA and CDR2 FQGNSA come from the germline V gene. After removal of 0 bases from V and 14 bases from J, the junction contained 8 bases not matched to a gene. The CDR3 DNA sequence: TGTGCCAGCAGCTTAGCCCCTCAGGGGGCAGGGACCTTC. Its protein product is CASSLAPQGAGTF.

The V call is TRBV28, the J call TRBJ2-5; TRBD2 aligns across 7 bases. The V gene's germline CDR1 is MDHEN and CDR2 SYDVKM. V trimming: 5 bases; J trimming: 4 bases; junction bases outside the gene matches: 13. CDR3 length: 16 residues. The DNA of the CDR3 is TGTGCCAGCAGTCTGGCAACCGGGACTAAACGAGAGACCCAGTACTTC. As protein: CASSLATGTKRETQYF.

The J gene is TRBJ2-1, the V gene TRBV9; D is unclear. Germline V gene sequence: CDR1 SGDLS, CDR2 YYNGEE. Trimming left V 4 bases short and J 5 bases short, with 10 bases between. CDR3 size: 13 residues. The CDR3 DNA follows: TGTGCCAGCAGCCCACCGATAGACAATGAGCAGTTCTTC. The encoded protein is CASSPPIDNEQFF.

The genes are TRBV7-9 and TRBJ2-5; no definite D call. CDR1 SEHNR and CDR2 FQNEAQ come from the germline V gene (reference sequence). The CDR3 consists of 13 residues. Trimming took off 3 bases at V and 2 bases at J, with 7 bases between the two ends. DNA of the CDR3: TGTGCCAGCAGCTTCCGCGATCAAGAGACCCAGTACTTC. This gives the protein CASSFRDQETQYF.

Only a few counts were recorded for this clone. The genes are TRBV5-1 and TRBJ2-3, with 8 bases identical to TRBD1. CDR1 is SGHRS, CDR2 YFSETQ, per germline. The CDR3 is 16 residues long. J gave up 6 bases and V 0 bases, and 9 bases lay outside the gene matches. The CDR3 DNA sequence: TGCGCCAGCAGCTTGGGGCAAGGACAGGGAACTGATACGCAGTATTTT. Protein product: CASSLGQGQGTDTQYF.

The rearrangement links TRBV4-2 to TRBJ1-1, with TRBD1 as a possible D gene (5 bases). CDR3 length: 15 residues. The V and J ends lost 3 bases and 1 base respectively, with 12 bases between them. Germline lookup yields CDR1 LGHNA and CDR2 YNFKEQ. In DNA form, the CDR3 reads TGTGCCAGCAGCCAGGGAGGGGTGCCGAACACTGAAGCTTTCTTT. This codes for CASSQGGVPNTEAFF.

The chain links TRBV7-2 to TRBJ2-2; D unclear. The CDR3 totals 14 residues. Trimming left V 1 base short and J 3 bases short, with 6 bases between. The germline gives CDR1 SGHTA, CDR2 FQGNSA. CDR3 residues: CASSLVRDTGELFF. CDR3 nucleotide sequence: TGTGCCAGCAGCTTAGTGCGAGACACCGGGGAGCTGTTTTTT. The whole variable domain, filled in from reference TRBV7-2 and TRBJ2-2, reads GAGVSQSPSNKVTEKGKDVELRCDPISGHTALYWYRQSLGQGLEFLIYFQGNSAPDKSGLPSDRFSAERTGGSVSTLTIQRTQQEDSAVYLCASSLVRDTGELFFGEGSRLTVL.

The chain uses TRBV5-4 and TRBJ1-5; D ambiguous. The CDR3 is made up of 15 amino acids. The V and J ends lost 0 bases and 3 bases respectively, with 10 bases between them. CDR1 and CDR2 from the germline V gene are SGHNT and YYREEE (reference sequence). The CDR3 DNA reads TGTGCCAGCAGCTTGGACGCGAACTCCAATCAGCCCCAGCATTTT. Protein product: CASSLDANSNQPQHF.

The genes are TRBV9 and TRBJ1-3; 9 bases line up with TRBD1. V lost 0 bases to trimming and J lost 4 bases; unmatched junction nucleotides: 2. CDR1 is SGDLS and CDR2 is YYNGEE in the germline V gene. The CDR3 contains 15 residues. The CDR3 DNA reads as TGTGCCAGCAGCGTAGAGGACAGGGGAGGAAACACCATATATTTT. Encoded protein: CASSVEDRGGNTIYF.

DNA for the CDR3: TGTGCCAGCAGTGAAGAACTAGCGGGAGTCTACGAGCAGTACTTC. Translated, it gives CASSEELAGVYEQYF. V usage is TRBV6-1 and J usage is TRBJ2-7; 11 nucleotides align to TRBD2. CDR3 length: 15 residues. V lost 1 base to trimming and J lost 3 bases; unmatched junction nucleotides: 2. Germline V gene lookup returns CDR1 MNHNS and CDR2 SASEGT.

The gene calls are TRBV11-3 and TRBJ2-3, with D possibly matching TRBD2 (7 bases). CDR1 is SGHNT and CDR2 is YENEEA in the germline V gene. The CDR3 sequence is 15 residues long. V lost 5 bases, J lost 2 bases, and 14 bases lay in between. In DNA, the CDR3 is TGTGCCAGCAGCATTGGGGGGGCAAACACAGATACGCAGTATTTT. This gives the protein CASSIGGANTDTQYF.